This T cell receptor beta chain was identified during a study of cytomegalovirus exposure and HLA in healthy donors. Study at large: One earlier analysis, a look at 180 million or so T cells, found 117 million unique TCR beta sequences. Early on, a data release was issued that held approximately 78 million unique TCRs from HLA-typed donors.

Germline CDR1 reads LGHNA; CDR2 reads YSLEER. The V and J ends lost 4 bases and 4 bases respectively, with 16 bases between them. This CDR3 is 15 amino acids long. 60 Vbeta and 13 Jbeta primers were used in PCR. Using immunoSEQ multiplex PCR, the repertoire was profiled, and TCRdb retains in-frame clones only, with some absent. The sample comprises more than 200,000 clones, around 79% of which are singletons, and under 2% rests with the top ten. Everyone who donated was a healthy bone marrow donor. Each donor was nominally healthy when sampled (though unrecorded immune exposures were likely). This receptor was obtained from a man between 18 and 35 years old in good health and CMV-seronegative. The rearrangement uses TRBV4-3 and TRBJ1-1; D is possibly TRBD1 (6 bases). Sequencing was done on a sample of PBMCs. The CDR3, as DNA: TGCGCCAGCAGCCTAGGCCAAGGGGGGGCCACTGAAGCTTTCTTT. It translates to CASSLGQGGATEAFF.